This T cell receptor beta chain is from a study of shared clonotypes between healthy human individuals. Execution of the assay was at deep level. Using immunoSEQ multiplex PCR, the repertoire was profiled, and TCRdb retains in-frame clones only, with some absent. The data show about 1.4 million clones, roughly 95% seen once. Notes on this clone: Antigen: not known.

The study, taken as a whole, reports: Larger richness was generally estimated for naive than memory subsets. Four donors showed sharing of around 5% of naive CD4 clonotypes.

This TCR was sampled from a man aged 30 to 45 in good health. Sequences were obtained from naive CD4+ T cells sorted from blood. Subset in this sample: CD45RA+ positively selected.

CDR3 in DNA: TGTGCCAGCTCACCAAACCGGCAGGCGCCGTCCGGCGAGCAGTACTTC. Its protein product is CASSPNRQAPSGEQYF. V and J are TRBV18 and TRBJ2-7; the D is unclear. Trimming shortened V by 2 bases and J by 6 bases, and 20 bases separated the two germline ends. The CDR3 covers 16 residues. Germline CDR1 KGHSH, CDR2 LQKENI.